Following are 9 T cell receptor beta chains from one sample sequenced in a study of cytomegalovirus exposure and HLA in healthy donors (dated by TCRdb to about 2017). The protocol used for the library was the immunoSEQ multiplex PCR assay. A mixture of 60 forward primers for TCR Vbeta segments and 13 reverse primers for TCR Jbeta segments was used in the multiplex PCR. Sourced from immuneACCESS, this table was stored by TCRdb with only in-frame sequences that have V and J called. A share of the clones is absent; for the studies checked, an unresolved V gene accounts for under half, and the remainder has no known explanation. For this sample the table gives about 230,000 clones, of which just under 80% were detected only once. Less than 0.6% of the sample belongs to the ten largest clones. Sequencing input: PBMCs. These TCRs come from a boy younger than 18 in good health and CMV-seronegative.

V usage is TRBV6-5 and J usage is TRBJ2-7; the match to TRBD1 covers 8 bases. Germline assignment: CDR1 MNHEY and CDR2 SVGAGI. CDR3 size: 13 residues. After removal of 6 bases from V and 5 bases from J, the junction contained 6 bases not matched to a gene. The CDR3 sequence: CASRRGQGDEQYF. CDR3 bases: TGTGCCAGCAGACGCGGACAGGGCGACGAGCAGTACTTC.

The rearrangement uses TRBV6-1 and TRBJ2-7, with D perhaps TRBD2 (5 bases). V gave up 4 bases and J gave up 2 bases, with 12 bases separating them. Germline V CDR1 and CDR2: MNHNS, SASEGT. CDR3 length equals 14 residues. The CDR3 DNA is TGTGCCAGCAGTGGGGTGAGGGCCGCCTACGAGCAGTACTTC. It is translated as CASSGVRAAYEQYF.

V gene TRBV11-2 combines with J gene TRBJ1-4, with 9 positions matching TRBD1. Trimming took 5 bases from V and 4 from J; bases not matched to a gene: 2. The CDR3 runs to 14 residues. CDR1 SGHAT and CDR2 FQNNGV come from the germline V gene. The DNA of the CDR3 is TGTGCCAGCAGCAAGGGACAGGGTAATGAAAAACTGTTTTTT. It translates to CASSKGQGNEKLFF.

The count of this clone is one. The J gene is TRBJ2-3, the V gene TRBV19; TRBD2 aligns across 11 bases. The CDR3 covers 15 residues. J lost 3 bases, V lost 5 bases, and 4 bases had no gene match. Germline loops: CDR1 LNHDA, CDR2 SQIVND (reference sequence). CDR3 bases: TGTGCCAGTAGTCCCGGGACTAGCGGTACAGATACGCAGTATTTT. Translation gives CASSPGTSGTDTQYF.

This clone has just a few counts. The chain uses TRBV6-4 and TRBJ1-3; no clear D. Germline lookup yields CDR1 MRHNA and CDR2 SNTAGT. V lost 11 bases to trimming and J lost 7 bases, with 18 bases between them. CDR3 length: 13 amino acids. CDR3 coding DNA: TGTGCCGCCCGGGATCTCTGGTCGAACACCATATATTTT. As protein: CAARDLWSNTIYF.

The CDR3 DNA sequence: TGTGCCATCAGTCAACCTCCAGCAGGGGAGTTTGGCTACACCTTC. Protein: CAISQPPAGEFGYTF. The V and J genes are TRBV10-3 and TRBJ1-2, with D maybe TRBD1 (6 bases). V was pared by 5 bases and J by 7 bases, with 20 bases between. The CDR3 extends over 15 amino acids. Germline loops: CDR1 ENHRY, CDR2 SYGVKD.

The V call is TRBV29-1, the J call TRBJ2-1; 10 bases match TRBD2. The trim removed 7 bases at V and 6 bases at J, leaving 6 bases unmatched. This CDR3 contains 13 residues. CDR1 SQVTM and CDR2 ANQGSEA come from the germline V gene. The CDR3 nucleotides are TGCAGCGGGGGAGCTAGCGGGGGCAATGAGCAGTTCTTC. Encoded protein: CSGGASGGNEQFF.

This clone was found once. The CDR3 sequence is CSPHAGYTYSYNSPLHF. The CDR3 bases are TGCAGCCCCCATGCCGGGTACACATACTCCTATAATTCACCCCTCCACTTT. V is TRBV29-1 and J is TRBJ1-6; no clear D. The CDR3 has 17 residues. Germline CDR1 SQVTM, CDR2 ANQGSEA. Between the trimmed V and J ends, which lost 8 bases and 0 bases, there was a span of 20 bases.

V is TRBV29-1 and J is TRBJ1-2; D is unresolved. Trimming removed 5 bases from V and 4 bases from J, with 14 bases in between. Germline V gene sequence: CDR1 SQVTM, CDR2 ANQGSEA. The length of the CDR3 is 13 residues. DNA for the CDR3: TGCAGCGTTTACCTTACAGTTCTCTATGGCTACACCTTC. Translating it yields CSVYLTVLYGYTF. The entire variable domain, with the rest obtained from reference TRBV29-1 and TRBJ1-2, is as follows: SAVISQKPSRDICQRGTSLTIQCQVDSQVTMMFWYRQQPGQSLTLIATANQGSEATYESGFVIDKFPISRPNLTFSTLTVSNMSPEDSSIYLCSVYLTVLYGYTFGSGTRLTVV.